This paragraph reports one T cell receptor beta chain. These data originate in a study of blood T cell repertoires in COVID-19. As handled by the study authors: Reference gene primers were amplified, and this amplification served to estimate nucleated cell counts. The data were produced by immunoSEQ multiplex PCR, yet TCRdb's version contains in-frame clones alone and is incomplete. The V and J calls and the clone size are those of that table, but D and trimming were determined from the DNA. The sample has about 140,000 clones; 88% are singletons. CDR3 size: 13 residues. The germline V gene has CDR1 MDHEN and CDR2 SYDVKM. The V gene lost 6 bases and the J gene lost 2 bases, with 11 bases spanning the gap.

This clonotype was sampled from a woman between 45 and 60 years old with acute or convalescent COVID-19. The chain joins TRBV28 to TRBJ2-7; D call uncertain. Sequenced: peripheral blood. DNA of the CDR3: TGTGCCAGCAGCCCCGACATCACCTACGAGCAGTACTTC. Residues: CASSPDITYEQYF.